The rows below give T cell receptor beta chains drawn from one sample of a study of technical replicates of blood from a handful of donors. Profiled with immunoSEQ multiplex PCR; TCRdb holds only in-frame clones, not every one. This table has tens of thousands of clones, approximately 95% appearing once. Sequencing used T cells isolated from PBMCs. The receptors here all came from a human donor in good health. Both conserved end residues are part of each CDR3. D genes are given only for firm matches. Part of the rows lack a size; the others show once, few, many or a class for expanded clones.

clone size | D gene | J gene | V gene | CDR3 DNA | CDR3 protein
once | TRBD2 | TRBJ2-7 | TRBV28 | TGTGCCAGCACCCTATCACTAGCGGGAAGGAACGAGCAGTACTTC | CASTLSLAGRNEQYF
. | . | TRBJ2-3 | TRBV7-2 | TGTGCCAGCAGCCTAAGCGTGGCAGATACGCAGTATTTT | CASSLSVADTQYF
. | TRBD1 | TRBJ2-2 | TRBV7-3 | TGTGCCAGCAGCTTAACAGTGGGACAGAGGATTACCGGGGAGCTGTTTTTT | CASSLTVGQRITGELFF
. | . | TRBJ2-5 | TRBV7-2 | TGTGCCAGCAGCTTAGTCGGCGGGACTTACCAAGAGACCCAGTACTTC | CASSLVGGTYQETQYF
. | . | TRBJ1-2 | TRBV7-6 | TGTGCCAGCAGCCAAGACACGGATGGCTACACCTTC | CASSQDTDGYTF
. | TRBD1 | TRBJ2-1 | TRBV7-2 | TGTGCCAGCAGCTTTAACAGGGGGCTGAACAATGAGCAGTTCTTC | CASSFNRGLNNEQFF
. | TRBD2 | TRBJ2-7 | TRBV5-6 | TGTGCCAGCAGCCGCCCCCGGGAGGGACGCTACGAGCAGTACTTC | CASSRPREGRYEQYF
. | TRBD1 | TRBJ2-7 | TRBV7-9 | TGTGCCAGCAGCTTAGAGGGGGCGCAAGAGCAGTACTTC | CASSLEGAQEQYF
. | TRBD1 | TRBJ1-1 | TRBV6-5 | TGTGCCAGCAGTATGGGGACAGGGGACGCTTTCTTT | CASSMGTGDAFF
. | . | TRBJ1-2 | TRBV28 | TGTGCCAGCAGTTTACCCCAAACACAGAGGGGGGGGAGTAACTATGGCTACACCTTC | CASSLPQTQRGGSNYGYTF
. | . | TRBJ2-1 | TRBV29-1 | TGCAGCACGGACATCTACAATGAGCAGTTCTTC | CSTDIYNEQFF
. | TRBD1 | TRBJ2-5 | TRBV7-3 | TGTGCCAGCAGCTGGACAGGGGAGGAAGTGACCCAGTACTTC | CASSWTGEEVTQYF
. | . | TRBJ1-5 | TRBV2 | TGTGCCAGCAGACCCTCCGGGGAAGGGAGACAGCCCCAGCATTTT | CASRPSGEGRQPQHF
. | . | TRBJ2-1 | TRBV27 | TGTGCCAGCAGTTTAAGGCAGGTCCCCTACAATGAGCAGTTCTTC | CASSLRQVPYNEQFF
. | . | TRBJ1-5 | TRBV5-1 | TGCGCCAGCAGCTTGGACAGCCCTAGCAATCAGCCCCAGCATTTT | CASSLDSPSNQPQHF
few | . | TRBJ1-1 | TRBV4-1 | TGCGCCAGCCTCGGGAGGGGCAGGGCTGAAGCTTTCTTT | CASLGRGRAEAFF
. | TRBD1 | TRBJ1-5 | TRBV19 | TGTGCCAGTAGTACCGGACAGGGGAGCCAGCCCCAGCATTTT | CASSTGQGSQPQHF
once | TRBD1 | TRBJ2-7 | TRBV4-1 | TGCGCCAGCAGCCAAGAATGGGACAGGGCCTACGAGCAGTACTTC | CASSQEWDRAYEQYF
. | TRBD1 | TRBJ1-5 | TRBV5-6 | TGTGCCAGCAGCTTGACAGGGGTGGGCAATCAGCCCCAGCATTTT | CASSLTGVGNQPQHF
. | TRBD1 | TRBJ1-2 | TRBV7-3 | TGTGCCAGCAGCGAAGGGACAGGCTCAAACTATGGCTACACCTTC | CASSEGTGSNYGYTF
. | . | TRBJ1-1 | TRBV5-1 | TGCGCCAGCAGCGGGGGCCTCACAGGGATTGAAGCTTTCTTT | CASSGGLTGIEAFF
. | . | TRBJ1-5 | TRBV28 | TGTGCCAGCAGACCGTGGAGCGGTCAGCCCCAGCATTTT | CASRPWSGQPQHF
. | TRBD1 | TRBJ2-2 | TRBV19 | TGTGCCAGTAGTTCCCACCGGACAGGGAACACCGGGGAGCTGTTTTTT | CASSSHRTGNTGELFF
. | TRBD2 | TRBJ2-7 | TRBV12-5 | TGTGCTAGTGGTTTGGGGACTAGCGGTTACTACGAGCAGTACTTC | CASGLGTSGYYEQYF
. | TRBD1 | TRBJ2-7 | TRBV28 | TGTGCCAGCAGCCGAGGACAGGGTCCCCTTACCTACGAGCAGTACTTC | CASSRGQGPLTYEQYF
few | TRBD2 | TRBJ2-1 | TRBV6-5 | TGTGCCAGCAGTCGACCTAGCGGGAAGGACAATGAGCAGTTCTTC | CASSRPSGKDNEQFF